A single sample gave rise to the 11 T cell receptor beta chains below, sequenced in a study of CD8+ T cells in alopecia areata. Reverse transcription of extracted RNA yielded cDNA, which provided the sequencing template. The repertoire was sequenced with immunoSEQ multiplex PCR; TCRdb's copy has only in-frame clones and lacks some. Here the sample spans 150,000 to 200,000 clones, almost 65% being singletons. The starting material was CD4+ T cells sorted from blood, obtained at week 0. The receptors derive from a human donor with alopecia areata.

The chain combines TRBV5-6 with TRBJ2-5, with D tentatively TRBD1 (6 bases). Per the germline V gene, CDR1 is SGHDT and CDR2 is YYEEEE. Trimming removed 4 bases from V and 1 base from J, with 11 bases in between. The CDR3 length is 14 residues. The CDR3 nucleotides read TGTGCCAGCAGCCGACAGGACAGCCAAGAGACCCAGTACTTC. Its protein is CASSRQDSQETQYF.

V gene TRBV7-2 combines with J gene TRBJ2-1; 11 nucleotides match TRBD2. Germline V gene lookup returns CDR1 SGHTA and CDR2 FQGNSA. CDR3 length: 16 amino acids. Trimming removed 3 bases from V and 5 bases from J; junction bases left unmatched: 6. CDR3 nucleotides: TGTGCCAGCAGCTTTGATGTAGCGGGGGGGAACAATGAGCAGTTCTTC. It yields the protein CASSFDVAGGNNEQFF.

This chain uses TRBV5-1 with TRBJ2-7; possibly TRBD1 for D (6 bases). The CDR3 runs to 15 residues. Between the trimmed V and J ends, which lost 6 bases and 7 bases, there was a span of 23 bases. Germline CDR1 and CDR2: SGHRS and YFSETQ. CDR3 residues: CASTLGAGSSAEQYF. In DNA form, the CDR3 reads TGCGCCAGCACCCTGGGGGCGGGCTCCTCGGCGGAGCAGTACTTC.

This clone turned up a few times. The chain links TRBV7-9 to TRBJ2-6; D is uncertain. CDR3 length equals 14 residues. Deletions cut 3 bases from V and 2 bases from J, with 5 bases between. Germline values: CDR1 SEHNR, CDR2 FQNEAQ (reference sequence). The CDR3 protein is CASSLDPGANVLTF. The CDR3 coding sequence is TGTGCCAGCAGCTTGGATCCTGGGGCCAACGTCCTGACTTTC.

The rearrangement joins TRBV30 to TRBJ1-1; tentative D call: TRBD1 (6 bases). V was pared by 2 bases and J by 6 bases, with 16 bases between. The V gene's germline CDR1 is GTSNPN and CDR2 SVGIG (reference sequence). This CDR3 has 14 amino acids. CDR3: CAWSPLQGRAEAFF. Written as DNA, the CDR3 is TGTGCCTGGAGTCCACTACAGGGTAGGGCTGAAGCTTTCTTT.

The J gene is TRBJ1-2, the V gene TRBV29-1; weak D call: TRBD1 (6 bases). Germline V gives CDR1 SQVTM, CDR2 ANQGSEA. This CDR3 is 13 amino acids long. The V end lost 2 bases, the J end lost 7 bases, and 14 bases lay between the germline ends. CDR3 in DNA: TGCAGCGTTGAATACCAGGGGCGCGTTGGCTACACCTTC. Its protein product is CSVEYQGRVGYTF.

The gene calls are TRBV7-2 and TRBJ2-3; D gene ambiguous. Germline CDR1 is SGHTA and CDR2 is FQGNSA. The CDR3 length is 11 residues. Trimming removed 4 bases from V and 9 bases from J, with 8 bases in between. The CDR3, as DNA: TGTGCCAGCAGCTCCACCCTGACGCAGTATTTT. This codes for CASSSTLTQYF.

The CDR3 here is CATAVDRVETQYF. The CDR3 coding sequence is TGTGCCACCGCTGTGGACAGGGTCGAGACCCAGTACTTC. The chain recombines TRBV10-3 with TRBJ2-5; 8 positions match TRBD1. V dropped 10 bases and J dropped 5; count of bases not matched to a gene: 9. Per germline, CDR1 ENHRY and CDR2 SYGVKD. The length of the CDR3 is 13 residues.

The chain couples TRBV29-1 to TRBJ1-1; TRBD1 is a possible D gene (6 bases). Germline V lookup: CDR1 SQVTM, CDR2 ANQGSEA. V lost 0 bases and J lost 11, with 13 bases in between. The CDR3 loop spans 12 amino acids. As DNA, the CDR3 is TGCAGCGTTGAAGATTGGACAGACGGGGCTTTCTTT. Amino acid sequence: CSVEDWTDGAFF.

The J gene is TRBJ2-4, the V gene TRBV6-6; D gene ambiguous. V lost 10 bases, J lost 2 bases, and 6 bases lay in between. CDR3 length: 11 residues. Germline assignment: CDR1 MNHNY and CDR2 SVGAGI (reference sequence). The DNA for the CDR3 is TGTGCCACCGAGTCCAAAAACATTCAGTACTTC. It yields the protein CATESKNIQYF.

The V call is TRBV9, the J call TRBJ2-7, with 7 bases matching TRBD1. V lost 0 bases, J lost 3 bases, and 6 bases stayed unmatched. The CDR3 has 15 residues. The V gene's germline CDR1 is SGDLS and CDR2 YYNGEE. The CDR3 DNA reads as TGTGCCAGCAGCGTAGCCCTCGACAGGGTCTACGAGCAGTACTTC. Amino acids: CASSVALDRVYEQYF.